Listed here are 28 T cell receptor beta chains from one sample, sequenced in a study of CD8 T cells in ankylosing spondylitis. No antigen has been assigned to these receptors. Whole-study results and caveats: Several highly homologous variants made up a TCR beta motif, and this motif appeared characteristic of ankylosing spondylitis blood.

From the 5' RACE reads, TCRdb called clonotypes with MiXCR, one entry per CDR3 protein. Among a few hundred thousand distinct CDR3 sequences listed, about 12% were seen once. The sequencing sample was made of blood, either unsorted or a sorted T cell fraction (not recorded which). The receptors shown here come from a male donor with ankylosing spondylitis.

This clonotype was observed a few times. At one end the junction does not follow the germline gene, possibly because of a read error. The V gene is TRBV20-1, the J gene TRBJ1-5; D uncertain. This CDR3 contains 16 residues. Germline-derived CDR1 and CDR2 are DFQATT and SNEGSKA (reference sequence). The CDR3 protein is CSGRALMSPNNQPQHF. CDR3 DNA: TGCAGTGGTAGAGCCTTAATGTCCCCCAATAATCAGCCCCAGCATTTT.

The chain is built from TRBV6-6 and TRBJ1-4; D gene uncertain. V was clipped by 4 bases and J by 8 bases, with 11 bases between them. CDR3 length: 13 amino acids. Germline CDR1 and CDR2: MNHNY and SVGAGI (reference sequence). Here the CDR3 DNA reads TGTGCCAGCAGTTTTAGGACCGTGGAAAAACTGTTTTTT. Its protein is CASSFRTVEKLFF.

The chain links TRBV11-3 to TRBJ2-5; 10 bases match TRBD2. Germline trimming cut 1 base from V and 2 bases from J; bases unmatched to any gene: 1. The V gene's germline CDR1 is SGHNT and CDR2 YENEEA. The CDR3 is 15 residues long. This chain's CDR3 is CASSLVLAGQETQYF. DNA of the CDR3: TGTGCCAGCAGCTTAGTACTAGCGGGACAAGAGACCCAGTACTTC.

This clonotype was picked up a small number of times. The V gene is TRBV12-3 or TRBV12-4, the J gene TRBJ2-7, with D perhaps matching TRBD2 (6 bases). This CDR3 contains 13 residues. Trimming left V 2 bases short and J 6 bases short, with 11 bases between. The CDR3 sequence: CASSLYGGGEQYV. The CDR3 DNA reads as TGTGCCAGCAGTTTATATGGGGGAGGCGAGCAGTACGTC.

This clonotype appeared a few times. The chain carries TRBV5-6 and TRBJ1-4; D is undetermined. Trimming stripped 6 bases from V and 6 bases from J, with 9 bases between. The CDR3 length is 12 residues. Germline loops: CDR1 SGHDT, CDR2 YYEEEE. The CDR3 DNA reads TGTGCCAGCACGGAGGGAGATGAAAAACTGTTTTTT. Its translation is CASTEGDEKLFF.

This clonotype appeared a few times. The chain joins TRBV12-3 or TRBV12-4 to TRBJ2-1, with 12 nucleotides matching TRBD2. The CDR3 extends over 15 amino acids. With V trimmed by 1 base and J by 11 bases, 6 bases remained unmatched. The chain's CDR3 is CASSLGLAGGPKQFF. CDR3 in DNA: TGTGCCAGCAGTTTAGGGCTAGCGGGAGGGCCGAAGCAGTTCTTC.

The genes are TRBV12-3 or TRBV12-4 and TRBJ2-4, with no clear D. This CDR3 contains 14 residues. Trimming stripped 2 bases from V and 3 bases from J, with 8 bases between. The DNA of the CDR3 is TGTGCCAGCAGTTTAAGTGTATTCAAAAACATTCAGTACTTC. Translated: CASSLSVFKNIQYF.

The chain recombines TRBV6-1 with TRBJ2-3, with TRBD1 matching 9 bases. The CDR3 is 16 residues long. The germline V gene has CDR1 MNHNS and CDR2 SASEGT. J was trimmed by 4 bases and V by 6 bases; bases with no gene match: 11. In DNA, the CDR3 is TGTGCCAGCAGAGACCCACTGGGACAGGGATCAGATACGCAGTATTTT. It translates to CASRDPLGQGSDTQYF.

In this sample, this clonotype turned up a few times. The rearrangement joins TRBV11-2 to TRBJ2-3, with D perhaps matching TRBD2 (6 bases). CDR1 and CDR2 from the germline V gene are SGHAT and FQNNGV. CDR3 length: 16 amino acids. Trimming left V 5 bases short and J 0 bases short, with 15 bases between. For the CDR3, the DNA is TGTGCCAGCAGCCTAACTAGCAGACATAGCACAGATACGCAGTATTTT. Protein: CASSLTSRHSTDTQYF.

This clonotype came up a few times. The chain employs TRBV19 and TRBJ1-1, with D hard to call. CDR1 is LNHDA and CDR2 is SQIVND in the germline V gene (reference sequence). Trimming took off 5 bases at V and 5 bases at J, with 12 bases between the two ends. This CDR3 has 13 residues. The CDR3: CASSLRERTEAFF. As DNA, the CDR3 is TGTGCCAGTAGTTTGAGGGAAAGGACTGAAGCTTTCTTT.

This clonotype was observed a handful of times. The J gene is TRBJ2-2, the V gene TRBV20-1; no firm D call. Germline V gene lookup returns CDR1 DFQATT and CDR2 SNEGSKA (reference sequence). The V gene lost 6 bases and the J gene lost 0 bases, with 11 bases spanning the gap. CDR3 length equals 14 residues. The CDR3 sequence: CSANRPSNTGELFF. CDR3 DNA: TGCAGTGCCAATCGACCTTCGAACACCGGGGAGCTGTTTTTT.

This clonotype was observed a few times. The chain recombines TRBV20-1 with TRBJ1-2; D perhaps matches TRBD1 (5 bases). This CDR3 region has 14 residues. Germline V gives CDR1 DFQATT, CDR2 SNEGSKA (reference sequence). The V and J ends lost 6 bases and 0 bases respectively, with 14 bases between them. The CDR3 nucleotides read TGCAGTGCGGGGCCAGGTACAACTAACTATGGCTACACCTTC. It encodes CSAGPGTTNYGYTF.

This clonotype was picked up a small number of times. The chain couples TRBV7-9 to TRBJ1-1; D gene uncertain. This CDR3 is 15 amino acids long. Trimming shortened V by 4 bases and J by 0 bases, and 12 bases separated the two germline ends. The germline V gene encodes CDR1 SEHNR and CDR2 FQNEAQ (reference sequence). The CDR3 sequence is CASSSLSLLNTEAFF. The CDR3, as DNA: TGTGCCAGCAGCTCCCTTTCCTTACTGAACACTGAAGCTTTCTTT.

This clonotype has a single count. The gene calls are TRBV20-1 and TRBJ1-4; D gene uncertain. Germline V CDR1 and CDR2: DFQATT, SNEGSKA (reference sequence). The V gene lost 4 bases and the J gene lost 2 bases, with 5 bases spanning the gap. This CDR3 has 12 amino acids. CDR3 in DNA: TGCAGTGCTATTCGGACTAATGAAAAACTGTTTTTT. Protein product: CSAIRTNEKLFF.

The rearrangement links TRBV2 to TRBJ2-2, with 7 nucleotides matching TRBD2. Germline CDR1 SNHLY, CDR2 FYNNEI. The CDR3 length is 13 residues. The J segment lost 8 bases and the V segment lost 6 bases, leaving 6 bases of the junction unmatched. The CDR3 sequence: CASRLDSGGELFF. Written as DNA, the CDR3 is TGTGCCAGCAGACTTGATAGCGGGGGGGAGCTGTTTTTT.

This clonotype was seen many times. The chain combines TRBV12-3 or TRBV12-4 with TRBJ1-1; D possibly corresponds to TRBD1 (6 bases). The CDR3 length is 14 residues. V dropped 5 bases and J dropped 4 bases, with 14 bases sitting between them. The CDR3 DNA reads as TGTGCCAGCAGTCTGGACAGCTTGAGCACTGAAGCTTTCTTT. It encodes CASSLDSLSTEAFF.

This clonotype was picked up many times. The chain combines TRBV7-2 with TRBJ1-5; D possibly corresponds to TRBD1 (6 bases). V dropped 2 bases and J dropped 6 bases, with 11 bases sitting between them. The CDR3 runs to 14 residues. Germline CDR1 is SGHTA and CDR2 is FQGNSA. CDR3 protein: CASSLRDTGQPQHF. The DNA of the CDR3 is TGTGCCAGCAGCTTAAGGGACACAGGTCAGCCCCAGCATTTT.

The chain employs TRBV9 and TRBJ2-2; a possible D gene is TRBD2 (6 bases). The CDR3 length is 15 residues. V gave up 1 base and J gave up 3 bases, with 10 bases separating them. Per the germline V gene, CDR1 is SGDLS and CDR2 is YYNGEE. CDR3 DNA sequence: TGTGCCAGCAGCGTAAGGGACTTGGACACCGGGGAGCTGTTTTTT. It translates to CASSVRDLDTGELFF.

This clonotype was recorded at least ten times. Mismatch with germline at one junction end may stem from a read error. The CDR3: CASSLGTSGSTDTQYF. The CDR3 DNA reads as TGTGCCAGCAGCCTCGGGACTAGCGGGAGCACAGATACGCAGTATTTT. The chain has TRBV5-1 and TRBJ2-3; 12 positions match TRBD2. Germline V CDR1 and CDR2: SGHRS, YFSETQ. This CDR3 has 16 amino acids.

This clonotype was observed a handful of times. This chain joins TRBV7-2 and TRBJ2-5; 7 positions match TRBD2. Trimming removed 6 bases from V and 3 bases from J; junction bases left unmatched: 7. There are 14 residues in the CDR3. Germline V gene sequence: CDR1 SGHTA, CDR2 FQGNSA. DNA for the CDR3: TGTGCCAGCAGTTCCGGGACTAACAAAGAGACCCAGTACTTC. It yields the protein CASSSGTNKETQYF. Filled out from reference TRBV7-2 and TRBJ2-5, the complete variable domain reads GAGVSQSPSNKVTEKGKDVELRCDPISGHTALYWYRQSLGQGLEFLIYFQGNSAPDKSGLPSDRFSAERTGGSVSTLTIQRTQQEDSAVYLCASSSGTNKETQYFGPGTRLLVL.

This clonotype has more than one count but fewer than ten. CDR3 protein: CASSLPQGATGELFF. In DNA, the CDR3 is TGTGCCAGCAGCTTACCCCAGGGGGCTACCGGGGAGCTGTTTTTT. This chain joins TRBV7-8 and TRBJ2-2, with 8 positions matching TRBD1. Trimming cost V 2 bases and J 5 bases; bases outside gene matches: 4. The CDR3 consists of 15 residues. The germline V gene encodes CDR1 SGHVS and CDR2 FQNEAQ. The variable domain in full, with the rest retrieved from reference TRBV7-8 and TRBJ2-2, is GAGVSQSPRYKVAKRGQDVALRCDPISGHVSLFWYQQALGQGPEFLTYFQNEAQLDKSGLPSDRFFAERPEGSVSTLKIQRTQQEDSAVYLCASSLPQGATGELFFGEGSRLTVL.

This clonotype was seen a few times. The rearrangement uses TRBV14 and TRBJ1-2; 9 nucleotides agree with TRBD1. The V and J ends lost 0 bases and 8 bases, in that order; junction bases with no gene match: 7. Germline lookup yields CDR1 SGHDN and CDR2 FVKESK. The CDR3 contains 15 residues. The CDR3 region is CASSQEETGTGGYTF. DNA of the CDR3: TGTGCCAGCAGCCAAGAAGAGACCGGGACAGGGGGCTACACCTTC.

This clonotype was counted a few times. V is TRBV4-2 and J is TRBJ2-6; 12 nucleotides agree with TRBD2. V was clipped by 1 base and J by 2 bases; unmatched bases: 0. Germline V gene sequence: CDR1 LGHNA, CDR2 YNFKEQ. The CDR3 contains 17 residues. CDR3 coding DNA: TGTGCCAGCAGCCAAGGACTAGCGGGAGCTGGGGCCAACGTCCTGACTTTC. Amino acid sequence: CASSQGLAGAGANVLTF.

This clonotype was detected only a few times. V is TRBV11-3 and J is TRBJ2-3; 7 positions agree with TRBD1. The germline V gene encodes CDR1 SGHNT and CDR2 YENEEA. J gave up 2 bases and V 1 base, and 9 bases lay outside the gene matches. The CDR3 is 17 residues long. The CDR3 DNA reads TGTGCCAGCAGCTTAGCCGGGACAGCAGTTGCCACAGATACGCAGTATTTT. The encoded protein is CASSLAGTAVATDTQYF.

V and J are TRBV12-3 or TRBV12-4 and TRBJ2-1; 9 bases line up with TRBD2. V trimming: 7 bases; J trimming: 8 bases; junction bases outside the gene matches: 6. The CDR3 has 13 amino acids. CDR3 residues: CASTAGGMDEQFF. CDR3 nucleotide sequence: TGTGCCAGCACAGCGGGAGGTATGGATGAGCAGTTCTTC.

This clonotype has a handful of counts. This rearrangement joins TRBV4-1 to TRBJ1-3, with unresolved D. Germline lookup yields CDR1 MGHRA and CDR2 YSYEKL. The CDR3 length is 14 residues. Trimming took 2 bases from V and 4 from J, leaving 9 bases between them. CDR3 loop: CASSQQQWGNTIYF. Written as DNA, the CDR3 is TGCGCCAGCAGCCAACAACAGTGGGGAAACACCATATATTTT.

The chain uses TRBV24-1 and TRBJ2-2; D gene unclear. Germline lookup yields CDR1 KGHDR and CDR2 SFDVKD. V was trimmed by 4 bases and J by 0 bases, leaving 5 bases between them. The CDR3 totals 14 residues. The chain's CDR3 is CATSERANTGELFF. The CDR3 bases are TGTGCCACCAGTGAAAGAGCGAACACCGGGGAGCTGTTTTTT.

The gene calls are TRBV14 and TRBJ2-6; D not certain. There are 15 residues in the CDR3. With 1 base removed from V and 2 bases from J, the gap between germline ends came to 6 bases. Germline loops: CDR1 SGHDN, CDR2 FVKESK. CDR3 bases: TGTGCCAGCAGCCAAGCAGTTCCTGGGGCCAACGTCCTGACTTTC. Translating it yields CASSQAVPGANVLTF.